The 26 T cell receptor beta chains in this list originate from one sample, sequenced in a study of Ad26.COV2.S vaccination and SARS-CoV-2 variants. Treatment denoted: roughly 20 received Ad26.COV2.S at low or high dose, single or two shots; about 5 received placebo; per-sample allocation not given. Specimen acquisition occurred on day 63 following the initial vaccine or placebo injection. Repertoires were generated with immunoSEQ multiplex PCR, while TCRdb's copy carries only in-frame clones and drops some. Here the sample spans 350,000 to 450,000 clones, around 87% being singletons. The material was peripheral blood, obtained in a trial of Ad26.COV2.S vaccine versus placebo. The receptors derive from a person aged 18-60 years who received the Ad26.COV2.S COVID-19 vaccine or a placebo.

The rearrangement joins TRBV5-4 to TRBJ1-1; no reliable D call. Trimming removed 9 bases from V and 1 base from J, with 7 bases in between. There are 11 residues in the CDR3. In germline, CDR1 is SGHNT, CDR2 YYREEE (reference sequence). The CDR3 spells CATRENTEAFF. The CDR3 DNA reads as TGTGCCACGAGGGAGAACACTGAAGCTTTCTTT.

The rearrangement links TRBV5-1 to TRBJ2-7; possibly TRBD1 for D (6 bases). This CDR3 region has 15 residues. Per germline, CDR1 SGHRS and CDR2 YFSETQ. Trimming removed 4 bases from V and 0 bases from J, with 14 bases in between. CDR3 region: CASSRGSGASYEQYF. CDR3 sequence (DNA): TGCGCCAGCAGCCGAGGGTCAGGGGCCTCCTACGAGCAGTACTTC.

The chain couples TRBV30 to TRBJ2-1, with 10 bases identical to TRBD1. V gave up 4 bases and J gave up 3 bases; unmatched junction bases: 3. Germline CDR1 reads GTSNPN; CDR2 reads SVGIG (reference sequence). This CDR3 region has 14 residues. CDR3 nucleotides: TGTGCCTGGAAGGGACAGGGGCTCTACAATGAGCAGTTCTTC. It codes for CAWKGQGLYNEQFF.

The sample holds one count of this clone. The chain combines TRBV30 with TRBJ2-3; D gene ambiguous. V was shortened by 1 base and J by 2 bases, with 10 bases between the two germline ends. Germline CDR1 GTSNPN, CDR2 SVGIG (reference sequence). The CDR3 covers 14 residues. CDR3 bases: TGTGCCTGGAGTGGTAACACCATCACAGATACGCAGTATTTT. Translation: CAWSGNTITDTQYF.

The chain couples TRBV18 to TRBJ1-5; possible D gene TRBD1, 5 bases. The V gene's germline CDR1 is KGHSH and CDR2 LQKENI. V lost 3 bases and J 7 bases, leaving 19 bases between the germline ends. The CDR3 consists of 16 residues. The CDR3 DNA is TGTGCCAGCTCACCGACCGTCGGGGGATATAGACAGCCCCAGCATTTT. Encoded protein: CASSPTVGGYRQPQHF.

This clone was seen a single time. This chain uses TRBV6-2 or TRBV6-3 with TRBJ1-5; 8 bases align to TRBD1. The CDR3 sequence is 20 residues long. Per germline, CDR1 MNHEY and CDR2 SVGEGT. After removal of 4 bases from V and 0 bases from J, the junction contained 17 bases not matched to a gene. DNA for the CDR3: TGTGCCAGCAGTTCCGTGGGACAGGTGGCAACGTACACTAGCAATCAGCCCCAGCATTTT. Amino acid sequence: CASSSVGQVATYTSNQPQHF.

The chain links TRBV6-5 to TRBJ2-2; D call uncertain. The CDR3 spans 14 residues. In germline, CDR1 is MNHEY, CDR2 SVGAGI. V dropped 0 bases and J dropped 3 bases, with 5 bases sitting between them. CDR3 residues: CASSYSVDTGELFF. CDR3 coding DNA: TGTGCCAGCAGTTACTCGGTTGACACCGGGGAGCTGTTTTTT.

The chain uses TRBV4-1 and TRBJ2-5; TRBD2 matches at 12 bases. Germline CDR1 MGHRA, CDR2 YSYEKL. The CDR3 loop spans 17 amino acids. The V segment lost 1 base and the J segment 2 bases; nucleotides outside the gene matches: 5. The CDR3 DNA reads TGCGCCAGCAGCCAAGCTAGACTAGCGGGGGTACAAGAGACCCAGTACTTC. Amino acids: CASSQARLAGVQETQYF.

The CDR3: CASSPGQGESPLHF. For the CDR3, the DNA is TGTGCCAGCAGTCCTGGACAGGGTGAATCACCCCTCCACTTT. The chain couples TRBV27 to TRBJ1-6, with 8 nucleotides matching TRBD1. CDR3 size: 14 residues. Trimming removed 5 bases from V and 10 bases from J; junction bases left unmatched: 7. CDR1 is MNHEY and CDR2 is SMNVEV in the germline V gene (reference sequence).

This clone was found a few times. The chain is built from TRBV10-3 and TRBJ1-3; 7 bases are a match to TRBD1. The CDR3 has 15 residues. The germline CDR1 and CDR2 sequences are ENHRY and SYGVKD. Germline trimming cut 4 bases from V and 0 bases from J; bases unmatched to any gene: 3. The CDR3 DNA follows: TGTGCCATCAGTGCAGCAGGGGGCTCTGGAAACACCATATATTTT. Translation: CAISAAGGSGNTIYF.

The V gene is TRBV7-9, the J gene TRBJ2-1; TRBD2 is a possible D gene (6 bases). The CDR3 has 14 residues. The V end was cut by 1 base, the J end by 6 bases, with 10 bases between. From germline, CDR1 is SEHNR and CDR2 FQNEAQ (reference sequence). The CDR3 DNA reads TGTGCCAGCAGCTTAGGGGGGGTTGGCAATGAGCAGTTCTTC. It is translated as CASSLGGVGNEQFF. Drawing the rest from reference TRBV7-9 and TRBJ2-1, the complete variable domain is DTGVSQNPRHKITKRGQNVTFRCDPISEHNRLYWYRQTLGQGPEFLTYFQNEAQLEKSRLLSDRFSAERPKGSFSTLEIQRTEQGDSAMYLCASSLGGVGNEQFFGPGTRLTVL.

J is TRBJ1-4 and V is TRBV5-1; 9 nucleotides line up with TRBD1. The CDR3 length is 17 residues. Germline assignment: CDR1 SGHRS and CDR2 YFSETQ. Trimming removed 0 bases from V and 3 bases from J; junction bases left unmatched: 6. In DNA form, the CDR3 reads TGCGCCAGCAGCTTGGTTAGACAGGGGGACTCTAATGAAAAACTGTTTTTT. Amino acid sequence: CASSLVRQGDSNEKLFF. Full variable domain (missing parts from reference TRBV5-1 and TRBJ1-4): KAGVTQTPRYLIKTRGQQVTLSCSPISGHRSVSWYQQTPGQGLQFLFEYFSETQRNKGNFPGRFSGRQFSNSRSEMNVSTLELGDSALYLCASSLVRQGDSNEKLFFGSGTQLSVL.

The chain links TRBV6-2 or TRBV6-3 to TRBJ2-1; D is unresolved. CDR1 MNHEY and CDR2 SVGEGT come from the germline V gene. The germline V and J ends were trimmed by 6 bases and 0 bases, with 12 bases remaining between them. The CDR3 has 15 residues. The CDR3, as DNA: TGTGCCAGCAGCCCGCGTTTGAGCTCCTACAATGAGCAGTTCTTC. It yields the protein CASSPRLSSYNEQFF.

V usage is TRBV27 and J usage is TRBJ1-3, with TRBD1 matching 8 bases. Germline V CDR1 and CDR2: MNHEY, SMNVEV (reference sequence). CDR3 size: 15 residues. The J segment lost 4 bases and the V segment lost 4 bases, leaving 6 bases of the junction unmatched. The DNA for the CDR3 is TGTGCCAGCAGTTCCCGACAGGGGCTCGGAAACACCATATATTTT. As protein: CASSSRQGLGNTIYF.

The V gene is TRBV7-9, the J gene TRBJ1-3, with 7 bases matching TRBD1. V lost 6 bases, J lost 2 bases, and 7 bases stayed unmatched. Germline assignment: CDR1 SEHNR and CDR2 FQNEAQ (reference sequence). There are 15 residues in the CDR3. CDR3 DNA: TGTGCCAGCAGTCTAGGGCAGGGGGCTGGAAACACCATATATTTT. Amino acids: CASSLGQGAGNTIYF. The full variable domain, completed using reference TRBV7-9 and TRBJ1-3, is DTGVSQNPRHKITKRGQNVTFRCDPISEHNRLYWYRQTLGQGPEFLTYFQNEAQLEKSRLLSDRFSAERPKGSFSTLEIQRTEQGDSAMYLCASSLGQGAGNTIYFGEGSWLTVV.

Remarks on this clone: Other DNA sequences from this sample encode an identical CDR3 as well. The CDR3: CASSMGGYEQYF. CDR3 nucleotides: TGTGCCAGTAGTATGGGGGGTTACGAGCAGTACTTC. This chain links TRBV19 with TRBJ2-7, with D perhaps matching TRBD2 (6 bases). Trimming pared 3 bases from V and 4 bases from J, leaving 7 bases between. The CDR3 is 12 residues long. Germline V gene data show CDR1 as LNHDA and CDR2 as SQIVND (reference sequence).

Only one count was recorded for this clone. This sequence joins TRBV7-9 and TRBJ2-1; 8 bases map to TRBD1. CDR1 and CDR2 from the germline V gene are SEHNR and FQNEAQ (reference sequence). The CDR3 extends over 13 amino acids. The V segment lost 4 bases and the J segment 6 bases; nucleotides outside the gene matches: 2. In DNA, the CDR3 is TGTGCCAGCAGCTCAGGGGGCCCCAATGAGCAGTTCTTC. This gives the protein CASSSGGPNEQFF.

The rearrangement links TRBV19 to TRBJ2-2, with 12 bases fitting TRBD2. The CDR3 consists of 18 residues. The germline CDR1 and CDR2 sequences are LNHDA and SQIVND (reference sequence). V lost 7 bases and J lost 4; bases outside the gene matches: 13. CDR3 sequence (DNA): TGTGCCAGTACCTCACGGACTAGCGGGGTACAAGGCACCGGGGAGCTGTTTTTT. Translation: CASTSRTSGVQGTGELFF.

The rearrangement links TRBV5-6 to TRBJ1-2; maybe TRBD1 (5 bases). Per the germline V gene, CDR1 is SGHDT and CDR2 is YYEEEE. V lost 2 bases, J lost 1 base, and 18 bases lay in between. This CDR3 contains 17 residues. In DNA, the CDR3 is TGTGCCAGCAGCTTTCGACAGATCCTACATTTTAACTATGGCTACACCTTC. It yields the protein CASSFRQILHFNYGYTF. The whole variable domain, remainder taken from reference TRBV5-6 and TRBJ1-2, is DAGVTQSPTHLIKTRGQQVTLRCSPKSGHDTVSWYQQALGQGPQFIFQYYEEEERQRGNFPDRFSGHQFPNYSSELNVNALLLGDSALYLCASSFRQILHFNYGYTFGSGTRLTVV.

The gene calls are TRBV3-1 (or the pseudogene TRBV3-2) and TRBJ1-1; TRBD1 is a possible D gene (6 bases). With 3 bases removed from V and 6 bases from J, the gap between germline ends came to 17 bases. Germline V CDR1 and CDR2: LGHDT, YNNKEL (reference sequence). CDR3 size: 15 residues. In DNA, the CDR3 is TGTGCCAGCAGCCAGGTCCCAAGGAGGGGGGCTGAAGCTTTCTTT. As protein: CASSQVPRRGAEAFF.

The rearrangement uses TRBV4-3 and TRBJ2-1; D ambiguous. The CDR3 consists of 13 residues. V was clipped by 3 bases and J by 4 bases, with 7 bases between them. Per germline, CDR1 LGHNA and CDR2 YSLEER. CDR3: CASSHYEYNEQFF. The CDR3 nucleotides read TGCGCCAGCAGCCATTACGAATACAATGAGCAGTTCTTC.

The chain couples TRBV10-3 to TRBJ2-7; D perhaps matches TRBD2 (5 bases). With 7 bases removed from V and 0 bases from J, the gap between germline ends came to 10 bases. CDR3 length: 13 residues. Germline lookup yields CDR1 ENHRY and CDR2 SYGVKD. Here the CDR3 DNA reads TGTGCCATCATGGGAGCCAGCTCCTACGAGCAGTACTTC. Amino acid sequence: CAIMGASSYEQYF.

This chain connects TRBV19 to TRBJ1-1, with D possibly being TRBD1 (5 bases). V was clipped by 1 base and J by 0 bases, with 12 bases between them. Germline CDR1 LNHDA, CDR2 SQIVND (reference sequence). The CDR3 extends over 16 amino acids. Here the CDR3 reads CASSIGLGTMNTEAFF. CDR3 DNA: TGTGCCAGTAGTATAGGGCTCGGGACCATGAACACTGAAGCTTTCTTT.

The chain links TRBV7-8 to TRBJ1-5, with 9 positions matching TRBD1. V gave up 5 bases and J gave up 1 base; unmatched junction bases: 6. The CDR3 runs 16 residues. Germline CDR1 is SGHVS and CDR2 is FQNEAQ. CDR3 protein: CASSLDRGGSNQPQHF. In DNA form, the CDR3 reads TGTGCCAGCAGCCTCGACAGGGGGGGAAGCAATCAGCCCCAGCATTTT.

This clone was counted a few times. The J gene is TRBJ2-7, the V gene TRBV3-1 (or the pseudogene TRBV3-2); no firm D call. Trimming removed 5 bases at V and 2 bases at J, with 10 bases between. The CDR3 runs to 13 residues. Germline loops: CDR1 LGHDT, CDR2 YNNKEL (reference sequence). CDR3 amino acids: CASSSLRTYEQYF. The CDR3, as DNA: TGTGCCAGCAGCTCCCTCAGGACCTACGAGCAGTACTTC.

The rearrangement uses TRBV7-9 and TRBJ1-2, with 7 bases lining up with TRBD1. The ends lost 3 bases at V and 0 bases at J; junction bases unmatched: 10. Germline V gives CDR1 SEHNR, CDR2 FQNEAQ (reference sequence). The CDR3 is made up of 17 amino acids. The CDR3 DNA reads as TGTGCCAGCAGCTTGCTCGTGGGACAGCGACCTAACTATGGCTACACCTTC. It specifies CASSLLVGQRPNYGYTF.